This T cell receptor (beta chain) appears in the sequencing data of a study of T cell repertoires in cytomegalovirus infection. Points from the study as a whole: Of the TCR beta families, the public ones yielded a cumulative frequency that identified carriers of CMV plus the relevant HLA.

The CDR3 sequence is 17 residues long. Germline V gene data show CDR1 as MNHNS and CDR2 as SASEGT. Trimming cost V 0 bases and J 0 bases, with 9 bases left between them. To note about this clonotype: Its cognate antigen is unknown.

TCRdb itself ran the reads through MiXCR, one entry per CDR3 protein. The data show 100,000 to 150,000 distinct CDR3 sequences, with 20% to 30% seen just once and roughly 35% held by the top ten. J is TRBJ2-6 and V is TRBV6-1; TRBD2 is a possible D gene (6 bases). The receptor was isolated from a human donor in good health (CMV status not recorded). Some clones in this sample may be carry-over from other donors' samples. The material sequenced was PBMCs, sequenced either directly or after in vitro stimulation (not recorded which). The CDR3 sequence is CASSEASGGSGANVLTF. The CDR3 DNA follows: TGTGCCAGCAGTGAAGCCTCCGGGGGCTCTGGGGCCAACGTCCTGACTTTC.